The T cell receptor (beta chain) under discussion was sequenced for a study of blood T cell repertoires in COVID-19. Background on the study: T cells, B-cell-depleted T cells, or PBMCs provided the cDNA or gDNA that served as material.

Per the original methods: Amplification with reference gene primers provided the estimates of nucleated cell counts. Clones were read by immunoSEQ multiplex PCR, and TCRdb kept only the in-frame ones, dropping some. For V, J and clone size, that table is used; D and trimming come from the DNA. Among under 250,000 clones listed, around 82% were seen once. V was clipped by 8 bases and J by 0 bases, with 14 bases between them. Germline CDR1 and CDR2: LGHNA and YSLEER. The CDR3 is 15 amino acids. The sample was peripheral blood. The clonotype was recovered from a man aged 50 to 60 with active or convalescent COVID-19. The V and J genes are TRBV4-3 and TRBJ2-1, with D maybe TRBD1 (7 bases). DNA of the CDR3: TGCGCCAGCTCAGGGGGGCGAAGCTCCTACAATGAGCAGTTCTTC. This gives the protein CASSGGRSSYNEQFF.